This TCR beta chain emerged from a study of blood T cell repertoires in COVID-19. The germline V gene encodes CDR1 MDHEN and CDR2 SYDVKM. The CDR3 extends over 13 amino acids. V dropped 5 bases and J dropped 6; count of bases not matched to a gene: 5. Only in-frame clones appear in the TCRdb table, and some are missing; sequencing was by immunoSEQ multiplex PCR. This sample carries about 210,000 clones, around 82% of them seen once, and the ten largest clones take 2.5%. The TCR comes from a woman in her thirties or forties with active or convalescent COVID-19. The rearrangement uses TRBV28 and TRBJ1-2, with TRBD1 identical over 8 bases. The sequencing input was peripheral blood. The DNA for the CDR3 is TGTGCCAGCAGTACCAGGGGGCGAGATGGCTACACCTTC. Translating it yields CASSTRGRDGYTF.